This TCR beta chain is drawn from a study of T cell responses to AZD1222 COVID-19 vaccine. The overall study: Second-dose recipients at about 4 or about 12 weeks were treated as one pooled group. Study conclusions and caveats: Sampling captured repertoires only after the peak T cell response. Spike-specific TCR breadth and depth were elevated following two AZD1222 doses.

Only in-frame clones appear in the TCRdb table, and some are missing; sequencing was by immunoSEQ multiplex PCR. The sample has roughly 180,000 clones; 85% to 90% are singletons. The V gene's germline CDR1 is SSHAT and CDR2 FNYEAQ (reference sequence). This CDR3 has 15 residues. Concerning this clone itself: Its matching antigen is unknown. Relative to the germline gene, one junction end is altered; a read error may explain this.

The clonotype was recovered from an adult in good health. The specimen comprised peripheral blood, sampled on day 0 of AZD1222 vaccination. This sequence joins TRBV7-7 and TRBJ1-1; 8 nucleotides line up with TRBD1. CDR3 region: CASSPGTGPGAEAFF. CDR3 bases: TGTGCTAGCAGCCCGGGGACAGGCCCCGGGGCTGAAGCTTTCTTT.